This T cell receptor (beta chain) originates from a study of T cell repertoires in cytomegalovirus infection. Of note for this clonotype: Its antigen is currently unknown.

TCRdb recomputed calls from the reads with MiXCR, one row per CDR3 protein. This sample has some 700,000 distinct CDR3 sequences, with approximately 33% found just once. This CDR3 contains 14 residues. Losses at the gene ends were 8 bases for V and 2 bases for J; bases not matched to a gene: 8. The germline V gene has CDR1 MDHEN and CDR2 SYDVKM. The rearrangement links TRBV28 to TRBJ2-7, with 8 nucleotides matching TRBD2. The input for sequencing was cultured PBMCs, taken from culture after CMV antigen stimulation. The source of this sequence is a human donor in good health (CMV status not recorded). Some clones in this sample may be carry-over from other donors' samples. CDR3 DNA: TGTGCCAGCGCAGAAGCGGGGGAGACCTACGAGCAGTACTTC. Translated: CASAEAGETYEQYF. The variable domain in full, with the rest retrieved from reference TRBV28 and TRBJ2-7, is DVKVTQSSRYLVKRTGEKVFLECVQDMDHENMFWYRQDPGLGLRLIYFSYDVKMKEKGDIPEGYSVSREKKERFSLILESASTNQTSMYLCASAEAGETYEQYFGPGTRLTVT.